This TCR beta chain was identified during a study of shared T cell receptors in the human thymus. This CDR3 comprises 15 residues. Germline V gene sequence: CDR1 MNHEY, CDR2 SVGAGI. V was trimmed by 4 bases and J by 3 bases, leaving 15 bases between them. The table came from immunoSEQ multiplex PCR; TCRdb's copy has only in-frame clones and leaves some out. In the table there are under 700,000 clones, roughly 74% of which are singletons. These data are also associated with another study on human thymus T cells. That work states: Apparent skewing of V and J gene usage characterized both thymic and blood repertoires. In unrelated individuals, thymic repertoires overlapped highly, according to related research.

This sequence joins TRBV6-5 and TRBJ1-2; D gene uncertain. This receptor was identified in a boy less than two years old with a congenital heart defect. Sequenced input: thymocytes. The CDR3 reads CASSSLSGRYYGYTF. In DNA form, the CDR3 reads TGTGCCAGCAGTTCACTGAGCGGACGATACTATGGCTACACCTTC.